One T cell receptor beta chain is described in this entry. Its binding antigen is unknown. The record has no base qualities; no much larger clone is one base away. The sample originates from a study of shared clonotypes between healthy human individuals (dated by TCRdb to the early 2020s). With respect to the entire study: The cohort included three men and two women between 18 and 49 years of age. To estimate repertoire size and how much clonotypes are shared between individuals, the study performed deep sequencing of blood TCR repertoires from five healthy adults. For each donor, three plates each were used for CD4 naive and CD4 memory, two plates were used for CD8 naive, and one plate was used for CD8 memory. To increase sequencing depth and limit assay-specific biases, different laboratories used diverse techniques to prepare libraries and sequence TCR repertoires. Each donor's leukapheresis produced roughly between roughly 0.85 and 9.5 billion PBMCs. The full study reports these points: Sampling was restricted to blood, and TCR repertoires in tissues likely differ from the TCR repertoires found in blood. Pairwise subsampling led to the expectation that sequencing depth would affect the degree of clonotype sharing among donors. Estimated clonotype richness was generally larger for naive than for memory subsets. Sharing across four donors was observed for 5% to 6.5% of naive CD4, around 3.5% of naive CD8, around 2.5% of memory CD4, and around 0.44% of memory CD8 clonotypes. Incomplete sequencing was indicated by rarefaction of sorted-subset datasets, despite the large sequencing depth. Because the study included only a small number of donors, the genetic and exposure-history diversity represented was limited. Higher generation probabilities were observed for clonotypes shared by all four sorted-subset donors than for non-shared clonotypes.

Inclusive of the bounding cysteine and phenylalanine, the CDR3 is 16 residues long. The retained sequence is limited to the CDR3, 48 bases, with the frame set at the first base. At the junction V is shortened by 0 bases and J by 2 bases; bases outside the gene matches: 5. From a lookup of the germline V gene, CDR1 and CDR2 are MNHEY and SVGAGI. Healthy HIV-negative adults with no recently reported acute infections or vaccinations were included as donors. All donors were Caucasian adults living in Nashville, Tennessee, USA. CD4+ T cells were enriched by magnetic negative selection; naive cells were then positively selected on CD45RA, and the negative fraction formed the memory subset. Blood was collected by leukapheresis, and PBMCs were isolated by Ficoll-Histopaque density gradient centrifugation and then cryopreserved in liquid nitrogen vapor phase. Analytical flow cytometry was used to check the purity and quantity of each magnetically sorted T cell population. Each sorted fraction had its genomic DNA isolated and then quantified by UV absorbance on a Nanodrop 2000c.

TCR CDR3 regions were amplified from genomic DNA by multiplex PCR using the deep immunoSEQ assay. Extracted genomic DNA from each cell subset was distributed evenly across all wells of several immunoSEQ 96-well plates, and each plate was treated as a replicate. For sorted subsets, approximately 0.2 ug of genomic DNA, equivalent to some 30,000 T cell genomes, went into each replicate PCR. The purified libraries were quantified using a Qubit 3.0 fluorometer, sized with a Bioanalyzer 2100, and then quantified again using the KAPA Library Quantification kit. Every immunoSEQ 96-well plate was sequenced on a dedicated single-read 150-cycle Illumina NextSeq 550 flow cell. As for the original processing: Because the immunoSEQ output included only junctional sequences and no quality scores, the filtering could not be the same as the filtering used for full-length reads. To assign V/J genes and CDR3, sequences were annotated using PyIR, a Python wrapper for IgBLAST v1.9, with IMGT germline references. Reads were removed for weak V/J assignments (E-value above 1e-6), missing CDR3, stop codons, out-of-frame junctions, or ambiguous translated residues. V3J clonotypes were defined as sequences sharing an identical inferred V gene, J gene, and CDR3 amino acid sequence. To compute the percentage overlap between repertoires, the number of shared unique clonotypes was divided by the size of the smaller repertoire. Richness of each repertoire was evaluated using RTK rarefaction, the Chao1 estimator, and Recon v2.1 estimates of unobserved clonotypes. OLGA was used to compute generation probabilities for all TCRbeta clonotypes that the gDNA method yielded from a handful of donors. TCRdb provides this immuneACCESS table in a form limited to in-frame rearrangements. Some clones are lacking; in checked studies, under half of them reflect an unresolved V gene, and why the rest are absent is not known. V, J and clone size were drawn from that table, and D and trimming were deduced from the DNA. Here the sample has some 2,000,000 clones; 85% to 95% occur a single time. The ten largest clones add up to roughly 0.13% of the sample.

The chain uses TRBV6-5 and TRBJ2-7; TRBD2 matches 9 bases in the middle. The sequenced sample consisted of naive CD4+ T cells sorted from blood. In the paper's terms, the cell subset or site label means: CD45RA+ positively selected. This receptor was obtained from a man in his late teens or twenties in good health. The CDR3 reads CASSYSIAGGAYEQYF. The DNA reads as follows: TGTGCCAGCAGTTACTCGATTGCGGGGGGGGCCTACGAGCAGTACTTC.